A selection of T cell receptor beta chains follows, all from one sample in a study of shared clonotypes between healthy human individuals. Here immunoSEQ multiplex PCR was the method, and the copy in TCRdb shows in-frame clones only, minus some. Of roughly 1,500,000 clones listed, 95% to 99% are singletons. The source material was naive CD4+ T cells sorted from blood. The receptors stem from a man aged 25-45 years in good health. Each CDR3 is given with its conserved first and last residue. Clone size is given for some rows only: seen once, a few or many times, or a class if the clone is expanded.

j_gene	len	v_gene	abundance	CDR3aa
TRBJ2-3	13	TRBV29-1	.	CSVVGGEVDTQYF
TRBJ1-5	15	TRBV5-5	.	CASRSGTGDNQPQHF
TRBJ2-3	14	TRBV6-1	few	CASSRDRDADTQYF
TRBJ2-5	16	TRBV9	.	CASSVDTGASLETQYF
TRBJ2-7	14	TRBV7-2	.	CASSSRDGTYEQYF
TRBJ1-5	15	TRBV7-9	once	CASSLGDRGGQPQHF
TRBJ2-7	15	TRBV5-6	.	CASSVRGPDSYEQYF
TRBJ2-7	13	TRBV5-4	.	CASSQPNKYEQYF
TRBJ2-3	16	TRBV5-1	.	CASFPLSSGLTDTQYF
TRBJ2-1	15	TRBV9	.	CASSVAAGGPREQFF
TRBJ2-5	17	TRBV27	once	CASRVIGLAGGGETQYF
TRBJ2-2	15	TRBV5-1	.	CASSRRGVPTGELFF
TRBJ2-7	15	TRBV10-3	.	CAISQTLDGGYEQYF
TRBJ2-1	20	TRBV12-5	.	CASGLILSAPRTSTHNEQFF
TRBJ1-5	20	TRBV9	.	CASSVVGRQGASYSNQPQHF
TRBJ2-5	14	TRBV18	.	CASSPIPLQETQYF
TRBJ2-7	16	TRBV7-9	.	CASSSFRDSIFYEQYF
TRBJ1-2	12	TRBV7-6	.	CASSPAGVGYTF
TRBJ2-5	12	TRBV6-5	.	CASAGTGGTQYF
TRBJ2-7	15	TRBV6-6	.	CASRNLGEGSYEQYF
TRBJ1-4	14	TRBV5-1	.	CASSSGGVLEKLFF
TRBJ2-2	13	TRBV29-1	.	CSVVTGGTGELFF
TRBJ2-5	13	TRBV5-1	.	CASSLASLETQYF
TRBJ1-2	16	TRBV4-3	.	CASSQDLFPVNYGYTF
TRBJ2-7	13	TRBV5-1	.	CASSVDRSLEQYF
TRBJ2-7	15	TRBV15	.	CATSRDGDGGSKQYF
TRBJ2-7	14	TRBV30	.	CAWGRRSREDEQYF
TRBJ1-3	14	TRBV5-1	.	CASSKTESGNTIYF
TRBJ2-1	13	TRBV6-6	.	CASSYSENNEQFF
TRBJ2-5	13	TRBV12-5	once	CASGLSGTETQYF
TRBJ2-7	13	TRBV7-3	.	CASSSGLASEQYF
TRBJ2-5	14	TRBV7-7	.	CASSPTLNQETQYF
TRBJ1-3	14	TRBV19	.	CASSIQGAGNTIYF
TRBJ1-4	14	TRBV6-1	.	CASSGQATNEKLFF
TRBJ2-1	16	TRBV10-1	.	CASSESRAGAYNEQFF
TRBJ2-7	12	TRBV7-6	.	CASSLGRYEQYF
TRBJ2-7	13	TRBV11-2	.	CASTYAVLREQYF
TRBJ1-1	16	TRBV27	.	CASSSSQQGSNTEAFF
TRBJ2-3	12	TRBV5-1	.	CASREETDTQYF
TRBJ2-3	18	TRBV18	.	CASSLRTSGPQKADTQYF
TRBJ2-1	13	TRBV4-3	.	CASSQLTGGEQFF
TRBJ2-1	14	TRBV11-3	.	CASSLDLGSNEQFF
TRBJ2-7	12	TRBV9	.	CASSVAFGEQYF
TRBJ1-3	13	TRBV30	.	CAWSISSGNTIYF
TRBJ2-2	16	TRBV18	.	CASSPPGFSGLGELFF
TRBJ2-2	14	TRBV9	.	CASTDSRGTGELFF
TRBJ2-3	18	TRBV7-2	.	CASSSGLAGGPPGHTQYF
TRBJ2-7	12	TRBV28	.	CASSSGTYEQYF
TRBJ2-1	18	TRBV6-4	.	CASSRGLAGGSSYNEQFF
TRBJ2-7	17	TRBV27	.	CASSLSGLWDRTYEQYF
TRBJ1-5	15	TRBV19	.	CASSIFRGVYQPQHF
TRBJ2-7	16	TRBV7-6	.	CASSLVSGRGSYEQYF
TRBJ1-5	12	TRBV19	.	CASSISSQPQHF